This T cell receptor beta chain was sequenced in a study of CD8+CD57+ T cells in acquired aplastic anemia. Overall study context: Mean DNA quantity obtained from sorted CD4+ and CD8+ cells was around 3.2 ug.

Per germline, CDR1 SGHTA and CDR2 FQGNSA. V was shortened by 7 bases and J by 6 bases, with 10 bases between the two germline ends. This CDR3 comprises 12 residues. It was genomic DNA that served as the template for profiling TCR beta VDJ and CDR3. Using its own MiXCR run on the reads, TCRdb lists one record per CDR3 protein. The table includes about 58,000 distinct CDR3 sequences, 57% detected once. Previously, flow cytometry had revealed CD8+CD57+ cell expansion in the patients chosen for sequencing. The sequence derives from a human donor with aplastic anemia. J is TRBJ1-5 and V is TRBV7-2; maybe TRBD1 (6 bases). The source material was sorted CD4+, CD8+, or CD8+CD57+ T cells (not recorded which) from PBMCs. Here the CDR3 reads CASTTGFQPQHF. CDR3 nucleotide sequence: TGTGCCAGCACCACAGGGTTTCAGCCCCAGCATTTT.